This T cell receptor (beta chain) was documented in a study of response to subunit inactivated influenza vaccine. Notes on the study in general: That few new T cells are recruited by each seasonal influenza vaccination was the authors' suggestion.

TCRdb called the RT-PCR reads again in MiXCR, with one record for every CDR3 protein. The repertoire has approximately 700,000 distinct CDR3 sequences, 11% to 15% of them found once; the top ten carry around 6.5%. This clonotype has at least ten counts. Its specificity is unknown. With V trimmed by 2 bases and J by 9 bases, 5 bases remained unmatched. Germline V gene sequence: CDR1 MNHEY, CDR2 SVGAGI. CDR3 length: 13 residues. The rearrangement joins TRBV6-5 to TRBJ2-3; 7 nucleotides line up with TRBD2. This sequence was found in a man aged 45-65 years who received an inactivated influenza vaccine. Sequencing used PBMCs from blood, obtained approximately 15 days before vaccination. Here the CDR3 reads CASSYAGAGTQYF. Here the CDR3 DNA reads TGTGCCAGCAGTTACGCGGGAGCGGGGACGCAGTATTTT.